This TCR beta chain was found in a study of shared clonotypes between healthy human individuals. Study details: CD4 naive and memory got three plates each, CD8 naive two, CD8 memory one.

Regarding the study as a whole: Among the subsets, naive ones generally showed larger estimated richness than memory ones.

With regard to this clone: No antigen is known for it.

Replicate sorted-subset PCRs were loaded with roughly 190 ng DNA, 25,000 to 30,000 T cell genomes. Sequencing used immunoSEQ multiplex PCR; TCRdb keeps in-frame clones, though not all of them. Of millions of clones listed, about 95% were seen once; the top ten hold 0.1% to 0.15%. This CDR3 is built from 14 residues. Germline CDR1 reads MNHNY; CDR2 reads SVGAGI (reference sequence). V dropped 6 bases and J dropped 2 bases, with 13 bases sitting between them. The source of this sequence is a man younger than 35 in good health. Sequencing was carried out using naive CD4+ T cells sorted from blood. Sample subset: CD45RA+ positively selected. The genes are TRBV6-6 and TRBJ2-5; either TRBD1 or TRBD2 may fit D (6 bases each). Here the CDR3 DNA reads TGTGCCAGCAGCCTCGGGGGCAGACAAGAGACCCAGTACTTC. It specifies CASSLGGRQETQYF.